This T cell receptor (beta chain) is from a study of CXCR3-negative and CXCR3-positive naive CD8 T cells. Points from the study as a whole: The majority of assays used fresh PBMCs, and CXCR3 expression partially decreased after cryopreservation. Diversity proved comparably high across both naive subsets and much lower in memory CD8+ cells.

A word on this clonotype: Its specificity is not known.

TRB cDNA libraries were made by UMI-labeled 5' RACE. TCRdb re-called the 5' RACE reads; one entry per CDR3 protein, DNA not given. The sample table includes about 43,000 distinct CDR3 sequences. The CDR3 is made up of 16 amino acids. Germline CDR1 reads LGHNA; CDR2 reads YNFKEQ. V gene TRBV4-2 combines with J gene TRBJ1-1. The specimen sequenced was memory CD8+ T cells from blood. This sequence originates from a human donor in good health. Some clones in this sample may be carry-over from other donors' samples. CDR3 region: CASSQVAGMMNTEAFF.